Listed here is a single T cell receptor beta chain. V lost 5 bases to trimming and J lost 10 bases, with 8 bases between them. This CDR3 region has 10 residues. Germline V gene data show CDR1 as SEHNR and CDR2 as FQNEAQ (reference sequence). The investigators amplified TCR beta CDR3 regions from RNA transcripts. First-round RT-PCR targeting the TCR CDR3 was performed with the HTBI primer set. MiXCR was run by TCRdb on the multiplex PCR reads, yielding one entry per CDR3 protein. Of roughly 710,000 distinct CDR3 sequences in the sample, 30% to 40% were seen once. The sample originates from a study of T cells in Graves' hyperthyroidism and ophthalmopathy.

Sequencing was carried out using blood. The receptor was derived from a woman in her forties with Graves' hyperthyroidism. This sequence joins TRBV7-9 and TRBJ1-2, with a possible D match to TRBD1 (5 bases). CDR3 nucleotide sequence: TGTGCCAGCAGCGGGGGGTCCTACACCTTC. Translation: CASSGGSYTF. Based on the CDR3 plus reference TRBV7-9 and TRBJ1-2, the full variable domain is DTGVSQNPRHKITKRGQNVTFRCDPISEHNRLYWYRQTLGQGPEFLTYFQNEAQLEKSRLLSDRFSAERPKGSFSTLEIQRTEQGDSAMYLCASSGGSYTFGSGTRLTVV.